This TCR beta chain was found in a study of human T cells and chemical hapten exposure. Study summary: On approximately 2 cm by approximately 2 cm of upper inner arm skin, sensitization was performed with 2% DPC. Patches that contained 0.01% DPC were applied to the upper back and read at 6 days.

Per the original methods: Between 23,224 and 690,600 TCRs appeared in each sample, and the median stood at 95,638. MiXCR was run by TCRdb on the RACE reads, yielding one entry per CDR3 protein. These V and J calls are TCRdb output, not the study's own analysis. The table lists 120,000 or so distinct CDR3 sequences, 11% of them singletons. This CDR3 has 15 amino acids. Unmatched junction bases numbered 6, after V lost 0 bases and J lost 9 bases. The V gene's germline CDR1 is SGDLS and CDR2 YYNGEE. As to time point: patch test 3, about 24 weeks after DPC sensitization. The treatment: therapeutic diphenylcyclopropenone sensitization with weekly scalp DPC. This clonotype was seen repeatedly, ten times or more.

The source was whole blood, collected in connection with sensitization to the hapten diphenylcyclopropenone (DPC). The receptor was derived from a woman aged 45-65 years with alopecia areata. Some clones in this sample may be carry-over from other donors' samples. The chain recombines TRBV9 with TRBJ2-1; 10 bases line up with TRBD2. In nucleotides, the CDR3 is TGTGCCAGCAGCGTAGGGGCTAGCGGGAGCGGTGAGCAGTTCTTC. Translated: CASSVGASGSGEQFF.